This T cell receptor beta chain was documented in a study of blood T cell repertoires in COVID-19. In the study overall: From the United States, Italy and Spain came samples of acute and convalescent COVID-19. T cells, B-cell-depleted T cells, or PBMCs provided the cDNA or gDNA that served as material.

CDR3 size: 12 residues. Germline assignment: CDR1 LGHNA and CDR2 YSLEER. Between the trimmed V and J ends, which lost 4 bases and 5 bases, there was a span of 7 bases. Measured with immunoSEQ multiplex PCR; TCRdb has only the in-frame clones, and not every one. The sample has about 14,000 clones, less than 75% seen once; the top ten hold 20% to 25%. J is TRBJ2-3 and V is TRBV4-3, with D perhaps matching TRBD1 (6 bases). The sequencing sample was made of peripheral blood. The source of this sequence is a boy aged 2 to 10 with active or convalescent COVID-19. For the CDR3, the DNA is TGCGCCAGCAGCCCGACAGGAGATACGCAGTATTTT. Amino acid sequence: CASSPTGDTQYF.